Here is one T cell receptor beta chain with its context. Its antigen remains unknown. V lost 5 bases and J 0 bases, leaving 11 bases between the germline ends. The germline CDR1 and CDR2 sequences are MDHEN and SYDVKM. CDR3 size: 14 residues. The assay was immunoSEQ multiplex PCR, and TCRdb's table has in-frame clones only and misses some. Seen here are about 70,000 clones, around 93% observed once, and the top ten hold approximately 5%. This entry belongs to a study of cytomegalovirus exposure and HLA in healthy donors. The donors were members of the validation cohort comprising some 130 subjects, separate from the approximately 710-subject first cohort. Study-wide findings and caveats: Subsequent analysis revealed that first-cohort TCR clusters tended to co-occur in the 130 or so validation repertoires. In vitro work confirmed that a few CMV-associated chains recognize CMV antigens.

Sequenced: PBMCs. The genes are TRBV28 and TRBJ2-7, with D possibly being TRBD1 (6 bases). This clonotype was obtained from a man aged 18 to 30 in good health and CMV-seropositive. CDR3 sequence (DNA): TGTGCCAGCAGTCCCTCGACAGGCTCCTACGAGCAGTACTTC. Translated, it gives CASSPSTGSYEQYF.